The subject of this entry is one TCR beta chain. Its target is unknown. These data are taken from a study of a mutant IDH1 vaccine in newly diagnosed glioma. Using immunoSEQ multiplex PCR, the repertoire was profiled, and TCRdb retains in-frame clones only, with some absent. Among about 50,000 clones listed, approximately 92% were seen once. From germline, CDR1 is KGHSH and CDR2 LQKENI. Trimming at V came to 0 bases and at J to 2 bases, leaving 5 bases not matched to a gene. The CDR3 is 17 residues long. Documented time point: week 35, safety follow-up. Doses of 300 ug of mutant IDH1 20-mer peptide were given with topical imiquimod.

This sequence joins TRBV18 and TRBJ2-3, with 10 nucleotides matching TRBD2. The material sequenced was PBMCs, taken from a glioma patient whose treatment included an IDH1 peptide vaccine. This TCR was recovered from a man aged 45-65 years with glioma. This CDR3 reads CASSPPTSGAYTDTQYF. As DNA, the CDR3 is TGTGCCAGCTCACCACCTACTAGCGGGGCCTACACAGATACGCAGTATTTT.